Described below is a single TCR beta chain sequence and its context. The clone's antigen remains unknown. A far larger clone is a single base away, which makes a read error likely. This sample stems from a study of shared clonotypes between healthy human individuals (TCRdb year 2020). Background for the entire study: A couple of women and a few men aged 18 to 49 years were included in the cohort. Blood TCR repertoires of five healthy adults were deeply sequenced to estimate repertoire size and the extent of clonotype sharing between individuals. Libraries were prepared and TCR repertoires were sequenced by different laboratories using diverse techniques, in order to increase sequencing depth and limit assay-specific biases. Per donor, leukapheresis produced somewhere between about 0.9 and 9.5 billion PBMCs. What the study reported, not specific to this receptor: The genetic and exposure-history diversity represented was limited by the small number of donors. Sampling was limited to blood, and TCR repertoires in tissue likely differ from TCR repertoires in blood. Based on pairwise subsampling, the degree of clonotype sharing among donors was expected to be affected by sequencing depth.

The CDR3 measures 14 amino acids from cysteine to phenylalanine. Kept here is only the CDR3 DNA, which spans 42 bases and is read in frame from base 1. Sequences MNHEY (CDR1) and SVGAGI (CDR2) are obtained from the germline V gene. Donors were healthy HIV-negative adults with no recently reported acute infections or vaccinations. Only Caucasian adults living in Nashville, Tennessee, USA were represented among the donors. For unsorted samples, 90 million or so PBMCs were counted and genomic DNA was extracted with the QIAamp DNA Blood Mini kit. Blood was obtained by leukapheresis, after which PBMCs were separated by Ficoll-Histopaque density gradient centrifugation and cryopreserved in liquid nitrogen vapor phase. TCR CDR3 regions were amplified from genomic DNA by multiplex PCR using the deep immunoSEQ assay. For each cell subset, the extracted genomic DNA was distributed evenly across all wells of several immunoSEQ 96-well plates, and each plate served as one replicate. Each replicate PCR for unsorted PBMC received roughly 300 ng genomic DNA, equal to approximately 30,000 T cell genomes. Genomic DNA from unsorted PBMC was sequenced over ten immunoSEQ deep assay plates. The purified libraries were quantified using a Qubit 3.0 fluorometer, sized with a Bioanalyzer 2100, and then quantified again using the KAPA Library Quantification kit. Every immunoSEQ 96-well plate was sequenced on a dedicated single-read 150-cycle Illumina NextSeq 550 flow cell. Per the original workflow: Because the immunoSEQ output held only junctional sequences and lacked quality scores, the filtering could not match the filtering applied to full-length reads. To assign V/J genes and CDR3, sequences were annotated against IMGT germline references using PyIR, a Python wrapper for IgBLAST v1.9. Reads were removed for weak V/J assignments (E-value above 1e-6), missing CDR3, stop codons, out-of-frame junctions, or ambiguous translated residues. A V3J clonotype was defined by an identical inferred V gene, J gene, and CDR3 amino acid sequence. The percentage overlap between two repertoires was calculated by dividing the number of shared unique clonotypes by the size of the smaller repertoire. Three approaches were used to assess repertoire richness: RTK rarefaction, the Chao1 estimator, and Recon v2.1 estimates of unobserved clonotypes. TCRdb mirrors the immuneACCESS table, restricted to in-frame sequences. Some clones are absent from its copies; in checked studies, under half trace to an unresolved V gene, and the reason for the others is unknown. That table gives V, J and clone size, and the DNA gave D and trimming. Within this sample are fewer than 600,000 clones, with more than 70% of them counted one time only. In total, the top ten clones hold more than 10% of the sample.

The sequence links TRBV6-5 to TRBJ1-1, with 7 central nucleotides matching TRBD1. Sequences were obtained from PBMCs. This TCR was recovered from a woman aged 40 to 50 in good health. Some clones in this sample may be carry-over from other donors' samples. The CDR3 corresponds to CASRRTGRNTKAFF. The DNA reads as follows: TGTGCCAGCAGGAGGACAGGCCGGAACACTAAAGCTTTCTTT.